A selection of T cell receptor beta chains follows, all from one sample in a study of blood T cell repertoires in COVID-19. Assay: immunoSEQ multiplex PCR; the TCRdb copy retains only in-frame clones and omits some. Found here are 89,000 or so clones, roughly 96% of them singletons; the top ten hold about 4.1%. Sequenced material: peripheral blood. These receptor sequences come from a human donor with active COVID-19. The donor label of this sample is uncertain. CDR3s include the opening cysteine and the closing phenylalanine or tryptophan. The D gene is left open where the match is weak.

j_gene | v_gene | d_gene | CDR3aa
TRBJ2-1 | TRBV5-1 | TRBD2 | CASSLTSGGAREQFF
TRBJ1-1 | TRBV7-9 | - | CASSLGREGAFF
TRBJ2-7 | TRBV5-1 | TRBD1 | CASSLQTGVAEQYF
TRBJ1-6 | TRBV7-8 | TRBD1 | CASSLAVNRGAYNSPLHF
TRBJ1-1 | TRBV5-1 | - | CASSLGHSLNTEAFF
TRBJ2-7 | TRBV19 | TRBD1 | CASSEGASSYEQYF
TRBJ2-2 | TRBV14 | - | CASSQHRTGELFF
TRBJ2-1 | TRBV19 | TRBD1 | CASRPGQWLNNEQFF
TRBJ1-5 | TRBV19 | - | CASLAGSSQPQHF
TRBJ1-2 | TRBV2 | - | CASSEIGTPYGYTF
TRBJ2-1 | TRBV7-9 | - | CASSLLLASNEQFF
TRBJ2-7 | TRBV7-2 | - | CASSNTYEQYF
TRBJ1-1 | TRBV7-2 | TRBD1 | CASSFEGADTEAFF
TRBJ2-3 | TRBV29-1 | - | CSVGHKGLPTDTQYF
TRBJ1-2 | TRBV7-9 | TRBD1 | CASSTPATGAHYGYTF